The 32 T cell receptor beta chains given below trace back to one sample, sequenced in a study of shared clonotypes between healthy human individuals (dated by TCRdb to the early 2020s). Library creation used the immunoSEQ multiplex PCR assay. TCRdb took this table from immuneACCESS and kept in-frame rearrangements with V and J called. Such tables lack part of the clones; where checked against another copy, unresolved V genes explain under half of the gap, and the rest is unexplained. The sample includes fewer than 650,000 clones, with about 79% observed a single time. Roughly 13% of the sample is in the top ten clones. What was sequenced was PBMCs. The origin of the receptors is a middle-aged woman in good health. Some clones in this sample may be carry-over from other donors' samples.

This clone was observed a handful of times. This chain connects TRBV6-6 to TRBJ1-5; weak D call: TRBD1 (5 bases). This CDR3 has 13 residues. Trimming pared 5 bases from V and 5 bases from J, leaving 10 bases between. Looked up from germline, CDR1 is MNHNY and CDR2 is SVGAGI (reference sequence). CDR3 sequence: CASSRGTYQPQHF. In nucleotides, the CDR3 is TGTGCCAGCAGTCGCGGGACCTATCAGCCCCAGCATTTT.

V gene TRBV15 combines with J gene TRBJ2-1; 10 bases match TRBD2. CDR3 length: 15 residues. V gave up 2 bases and J gave up 8 bases; unmatched junction bases: 6. Germline lookup yields CDR1 LNHNV and CDR2 YYDKDF (reference sequence). CDR3 DNA: TGTGCCACCAGCAGACCTAGCGGGAGTAGCGATGAGCAGTTCTTC. Protein product: CATSRPSGSSDEQFF.

V and J are TRBV10-2 and TRBJ2-3; 12 nucleotides align to TRBD2. Germline V gene lookup returns CDR1 WSHSY and CDR2 SAAADI. The CDR3 contains 17 residues. V dropped 2 bases and J dropped 5; count of bases not matched to a gene: 8. The CDR3 DNA sequence: TGCGCCAGCAGTGAGAATCTAGCGGGAGGGGTAGTAGATACGCAGTATTTT. This gives the protein CASSENLAGGVVDTQYF.

CDR3 sequence: CASSLLGARNTDTQYF. The DNA for the CDR3 is TGTGCCAGCAGTTTACTAGGTGCCAGAAACACAGATACGCAGTATTTT. The chain employs TRBV28 and TRBJ2-3, with D uncertain. Germline assignment: CDR1 MDHEN and CDR2 SYDVKM. CDR3 size: 16 residues. Trimming pared 2 bases from V and 2 bases from J, leaving 14 bases between. The variable domain in full, completed from reference TRBV28 and TRBJ2-3, reads DVKVTQSSRYLVKRTGEKVFLECVQDMDHENMFWYRQDPGLGLRLIYFSYDVKMKEKGDIPEGYSVSREKKERFSLILESASTNQTSMYLCASSLLGARNTDTQYFGPGTRLTVL.

V is TRBV28 and J is TRBJ2-7; D possibly corresponds to TRBD2 (5 bases). CDR1 is MDHEN and CDR2 is SYDVKM in the germline V gene. The CDR3 is 11 amino acids. V was cut by 6 bases and J by 2 bases, with 5 bases left in between. The CDR3 DNA follows: TGTGCCAGCAGGCGGGCCTACGAGCAGTACTTC. Its translation is CASRRAYEQYF.

The chain employs TRBV19 and TRBJ2-5; D assignment may be TRBD1 or TRBD2 (5 bases each). CDR1 LNHDA and CDR2 SQIVND come from the germline V gene (reference sequence). Trimming left V 4 bases short and J 0 bases short, with 9 bases between. This CDR3 spans 14 amino acids. The CDR3 loop is CASSTGRNQETQYF. The CDR3 bases are TGTGCCAGTAGTACGGGACGGAACCAAGAGACCCAGTACTTC.

The V gene is TRBV9, the J gene TRBJ1-5, with a possible D match to TRBD1 (6 bases). This CDR3 comprises 14 residues. Per the germline V gene, CDR1 is SGDLS and CDR2 is YYNGEE. V dropped 3 bases and J dropped 3 bases, with 10 bases sitting between them. The CDR3 bases are TGTGCCAGCAGCGCCGGACAGTTCAATCAGCCCCAGCATTTT. This codes for CASSAGQFNQPQHF.

The chain has TRBV5-6 and TRBJ2-7; 11 bases align to TRBD1. The CDR3 loop spans 18 amino acids. The V and J ends lost 4 bases and 0 bases, in that order; junction bases with no gene match: 12. The germline V gene has CDR1 SGHDT and CDR2 YYEEEE. CDR3 sequence reads: CASSLGGRDRGASYEQYF. DNA of the CDR3: TGTGCCAGCAGCCTAGGCGGCAGGGACAGGGGGGCCTCCTACGAGCAGTACTTC.

The rearrangement joins TRBV11-2 to TRBJ1-5; perhaps TRBD1 as D (6 bases). The V end lost 2 bases, the J end lost 3 bases, and 8 bases lay between the germline ends. Germline loops: CDR1 SGHAT, CDR2 FQNNGV. The CDR3 has 14 amino acids. The CDR3: CASSLSGDNQPQHF. In DNA form, the CDR3 reads TGTGCCAGCAGCTTATCAGGGGACAATCAGCCCCAGCATTTT.

The chain joins TRBV5-1 to TRBJ2-1; D is uncertain. The length of the CDR3 is 14 residues. The germline V gene encodes CDR1 SGHRS and CDR2 YFSETQ. V lost 0 bases and J 8 bases, leaving 12 bases between the germline ends. CDR3 residues: CASSLVLDRYEQFF. CDR3 coding DNA: TGCGCCAGCAGCTTGGTATTAGATAGGTATGAGCAGTTCTTC. The whole variable domain, filled in from reference TRBV5-1 and TRBJ2-1, reads KAGVTQTPRYLIKTRGQQVTLSCSPISGHRSVSWYQQTPGQGLQFLFEYFSETQRNKGNFPGRFSGRQFSNSRSEMNVSTLELGDSALYLCASSLVLDRYEQFFGPGTRLTVL.

J is TRBJ2-6 and V is TRBV5-5; D is ambiguous. Germline V gene sequence: CDR1 SGHKS, CDR2 YYEKEE (reference sequence). The CDR3 is 16 amino acids. Between the trimmed V and J ends, which lost 0 bases and 2 bases, there was a span of 9 bases. The CDR3 here is CASSLGIQAGANVLTF. Written as DNA, the CDR3 is TGTGCCAGCAGCTTGGGAATCCAGGCTGGGGCCAACGTCCTGACTTTC.

V and J are TRBV30 and TRBJ2-3, with D perhaps TRBD2 (5 bases). Looked up from germline, CDR1 is GTSNPN and CDR2 is SVGIG (reference sequence). The CDR3 runs 15 residues. The ends were cut back, 0 bases at V and 3 bases at J, with 13 bases in the middle. The CDR3 DNA follows: TGTGCCTGGAGTGTATCGGGGTTTGGTACAGATACGCAGTATTTT. It translates to CAWSVSGFGTDTQYF.

This clone was counted at least ten times. The rearrangement uses TRBV5-4 and TRBJ1-2, with D possibly TRBD1 on 6 matching bases. Germline V gene sequence: CDR1 SGHNT, CDR2 YYREEE (reference sequence). The CDR3 is 15 residues long. The germline V and J ends were trimmed by 0 bases and 1 base, with 10 bases remaining between them. The CDR3: CASSLGTAINYGYTF. Here the CDR3 DNA reads TGTGCCAGCAGCTTGGGGACAGCAATTAACTATGGCTACACCTTC.

This clone has a single count. V gene TRBV5-1 combines with J gene TRBJ2-1; a possible D gene is TRBD1 (5 bases). The CDR3 runs 16 residues. Per germline, CDR1 SGHRS and CDR2 YFSETQ. Between the trimmed V and J ends, which lost 5 bases and 1 base, there was a span of 16 bases. CDR3 DNA: TGCGCCAGCAGTCTCCAGGGTACAAGGTCCTACAATGAGCAGTTCTTC. Translating gives CASSLQGTRSYNEQFF.

CDR3 protein: CASSPLTAGAGELFF. The CDR3 DNA is TGTGCCAGCAGTCCACTAACAGCCGGGGCCGGGGAGCTGTTTTTT. The chain couples TRBV2 to TRBJ2-2, with D perhaps TRBD2 (5 bases). Trimming shortened V by 5 bases and J by 6 bases, and 16 bases separated the two germline ends. The CDR3 is 15 residues long. Germline CDR1 is SNHLY and CDR2 is FYNNEI.

The chain carries TRBV6-1 and TRBJ2-7, with TRBD1 identical over 9 bases. The CDR3 is 14 amino acids. The germline V gene encodes CDR1 MNHNS and CDR2 SASEGT. J lost 4 bases, V lost 5 bases, and 6 bases had no gene match. The CDR3: CASSTGGAGYEQYF. The CDR3 nucleotides are TGTGCCAGCAGTACAGGGGGCGCCGGGTACGAGCAGTACTTC.

This clone was seen many times. The rearrangement uses TRBV29-1 and TRBJ2-7, with D possibly being TRBD1 (6 bases). CDR3 length: 15 residues. From germline, CDR1 is SQVTM and CDR2 ANQGSEA. V was pared by 5 bases and J by 3 bases, with 20 bases between. The CDR3 DNA follows: TGCAGCGTTATCCACGGGACAATCTTTGGCTACGAGCAGTACTTC. Translation gives CSVIHGTIFGYEQYF.

The CDR3 DNA reads TGTGCCAGCAGCTTATTCGCGGGAACGAACACCGGGGAGCTGTTTTTT. Translating it yields CASSLFAGTNTGELFF. V and J are TRBV7-3 and TRBJ2-2, with a weak D call TRBD2 (6 bases). Germline V lookup: CDR1 SGHTA, CDR2 FQGTGA. Trimming took off 2 bases at V and 0 bases at J, with 10 bases between the two ends. The CDR3 spans 16 residues.

The rearrangement joins TRBV21-1 to TRBJ2-7; the table calls TRBD2, which could not be checked here. TRBV21-1 is a recognized pseudogene. There are 16 residues in the CDR3. CDR3 bases: TGTGCCAGCAGCAAAGTGGAGCGGAATGGCACCTACGAGCAGTACTTC. Protein product: CASSKVERNGTYEQYF.

In regard to this clone: This same CDR3 is encoded by further DNA sequences in the sample. This chain links TRBV9 with TRBJ2-7; 8 bases match TRBD2. Germline assignment: CDR1 SGDLS and CDR2 YYNGEE. V shed 2 bases and J 2 bases; nucleotides not matched to a gene: 9. The CDR3 loop spans 16 amino acids. CDR3 protein: CASSVGGAGAPYEQYF. The CDR3 DNA is TGTGCCAGCAGCGTTGGAGGAGCGGGAGCCCCCTACGAGCAGTACTTC.

This sequence joins TRBV6-5 and TRBJ1-2, with 7 bases matching TRBD1. The CDR3 is made up of 13 amino acids. The germline V gene has CDR1 MNHEY and CDR2 SVGAGI. The V gene end was trimmed by 5 bases and the J gene end by 4 bases; junction bases not matched to a gene: 4. The CDR3 here is CASSRQGTYGYTF. CDR3 bases: TGTGCCAGCAGTCGACAGGGTACCTATGGCTACACCTTC.

The count of this clone is one. The CDR3 spells CSVVLAASSTDTQYF. In DNA form, the CDR3 reads TGCAGCGTTGTACTAGCGGCCTCTAGCACAGATACGCAGTATTTT. V is TRBV29-1 and J is TRBJ2-3, with 8 bases aligning to TRBD2. Trimming took 4 bases from V and 0 from J; bases not matched to a gene: 6. The CDR3 has 15 residues. Germline-derived CDR1 and CDR2 are SQVTM and ANQGSEA.

With respect to this clone: Since a far larger clone is one base different, this is likely a read error. The V and J genes are TRBV6-6 and TRBJ2-1; no clear D gene. Trimming left V 6 bases short and J 2 bases short, with 2 bases between. This CDR3 has 11 residues. CDR1 and CDR2 from the germline V gene are MNHNY and SVGAGI (reference sequence). In nucleotides, the CDR3 is TGTGCCAGCAGCCCCTACAATGAGCAGTTCTTC. It codes for CASSPYNEQFF.

The chain uses TRBV29-1 and TRBJ1-1; D is unclear. This CDR3 comprises 15 residues. Germline CDR1 is SQVTM and CDR2 is ANQGSEA. V was shortened by 0 bases and J by 6 bases, with 17 bases between the two germline ends. CDR3 coding DNA: TGCAGCGTTGAAGAAGGAGGCAAGAATGTCCCTGAAGCTTTCTTT. It translates to CSVEEGGKNVPEAFF.

The chain joins TRBV19 to TRBJ2-1, with D uncertain. CDR1 LNHDA and CDR2 SQIVND come from the germline V gene (reference sequence). The CDR3 runs 16 residues. Trimming took off 1 base at V and 0 bases at J, with 10 bases between the two ends. This CDR3 is CASSIVSPSSYNEQFF. The CDR3 coding sequence is TGTGCCAGTAGTATAGTGTCTCCGAGCTCCTACAATGAGCAGTTCTTC.

As regards this clone: One base separates it from a far larger clone, so it is likely a read error. This chain connects TRBV18 to TRBJ1-2; no clear D. This CDR3 comprises 14 residues. Germline assignment: CDR1 KGHSH and CDR2 LQKENI. Trimming pared 1 base from V and 4 bases from J, leaving 10 bases between. CDR3 region: CASSPQPASYGYTF. The DNA of the CDR3 is TGTGCCAGCTCACCACAGCCGGCTAGCTATGGCTACACCTTC.

The count of this clone is one. J is TRBJ2-7 and V is TRBV9, with 8 bases that match TRBD1. CDR1 SGDLS and CDR2 YYNGEE come from the germline V gene. The trim removed 0 bases at V and 1 base at J, leaving 12 bases unmatched. The length of the CDR3 is 18 residues. The DNA for the CDR3 is TGTGCCAGCAGCGTAGCTACTGATGTCTGGGACAGGTCCTACGAGCAGTACTTC. It specifies CASSVATDVWDRSYEQYF. The full variable domain, with the rest looked up from reference TRBV9 and TRBJ2-7, is DSGVTQTPKHLITATGQRVTLRCSPRSGDLSVYWYQQSLDQGLQFLIQYYNGEERAKGNILERFSAQQFPDLHSELNLSSLELGDSALYFCASSVATDVWDRSYEQYFGPGTRLTVT.

As to this clone: In this CDR3 the conserved last residue, phenylalanine or tryptophan, is missing, so a read error is likely. The limits of the CDR3 on the DNA are not certain, so only TCRdb's listed CDR3 is given. This sequence joins TRBV2 and TRBJ2-7; TRBD2 was called by the table and not checked on the DNA. The CDR3 is made up of 14 amino acids, end residues included. Per the germline V gene, CDR1 is SNHLY and CDR2 is FYNNEI. The CDR3 region is CASTSPTSGRELYL.

As to this clone: Without the conserved terminal phenylalanine or tryptophan, this CDR3 likely stems from a read error. This chain links TRBV5-1 with TRBJ1-2, with D tentatively TRBD1 (5 bases). Germline V gene sequence: CDR1 SGHRS, CDR2 YFSETQ. The CDR3 totals 14 residues. V was shortened by 0 bases and J by 4 bases, with 10 bases between the two germline ends. As DNA, the CDR3 is TGCGCCAGCAGCTTGGATGGGGGAGCCTATGGCTACACCCTC. This codes for CASSLDGGAYGYTL.

This rearrangement joins TRBV28 to TRBJ2-7; 8 bases match TRBD1. The J segment lost 5 bases and the V segment lost 5 bases, leaving 8 bases of the junction unmatched. The germline CDR1 and CDR2 sequences are MDHEN and SYDVKM. This CDR3 has 14 amino acids. Written as DNA, the CDR3 is TGTGCCAGCAGTCTGGACAGGGAGTTTGACGAGCAGTACTTC. Translating gives CASSLDREFDEQYF.

As concerns this clone: The identical CDR3 is also encoded by other nucleotide sequences in the sample. The chain couples TRBV27 to TRBJ2-5, with D unclear. Germline V gene lookup returns CDR1 MNHEY and CDR2 SMNVEV (reference sequence). CDR3 length: 11 residues. Trimming cost V 3 bases and J 5 bases, with 4 bases left between them. As DNA, the CDR3 is TGTGCCAGCAGTTTTCGGGAGACCCAGTACTTC. Translated, it gives CASSFRETQYF.

The V call is TRBV4-2, the J call TRBJ1-1, with 7 bases fitting TRBD1. Germline trimming cut 4 bases from V and 3 bases from J; bases unmatched to any gene: 8. Germline CDR1 reads LGHNA; CDR2 reads YNFKEQ. The CDR3 loop spans 15 amino acids. The CDR3, as DNA: TGTGCCAGCAGCCGTAATCCAGGGGGAGACACTGAAGCTTTCTTT. It yields the protein CASSRNPGGDTEAFF.